Below, 25 T cell receptor beta chains from the same sample are listed, as sequenced in a study of T cells in Graves' hyperthyroidism and ophthalmopathy. Amplification of TCR beta CDR3 regions was performed using RNA transcripts as template. First-round RT-PCR with HTBI primers amplified the TCR CDR3 region. TCRdb reprocessed the multiplex PCR reads via MiXCR and lists one record per CDR3 protein. The sample consists of a few hundred thousand distinct CDR3 sequences, roughly 46% of them appearing once. Sequenced material: peripheral blood or thyroid tissue (not recorded which). All receptors come from an adult woman with Graves' disease, either hyperthyroidism or ophthalmopathy (not recorded which).

The CDR3 is CASRYRGRNSPLHF. CDR3 nucleotides: TGCGCCAGTAGATACAGGGGGCGGAATTCACCCCTCCACTTT. The rearrangement joins TRBV10-2 to TRBJ1-6, with 9 bases lining up with TRBD1. This CDR3 region has 14 residues. J gave up 7 bases and V 9 bases, and 7 bases lay outside the gene matches. Germline V gene lookup returns CDR1 WSHSY and CDR2 SAAADI.

The CDR3 loop reads CSVTPGLNTEAFF. Written as DNA, the CDR3 is TGCAGCGTCACCCCGGGTTTGAACACTGAAGCTTTCTTT. This chain connects TRBV29-1 to TRBJ1-1, with D uncertain. Germline V gene sequence: CDR1 SQVTM, CDR2 ANQGSEA. Trimming stripped 6 bases from V and 0 bases from J, with 11 bases between. The CDR3 covers 13 residues.

The gene calls are TRBV7-6 and TRBJ1-5, with D possibly being TRBD1 (6 bases). Germline CDR1 reads SGHVS; CDR2 reads FNYEAQ. CDR3 length equals 13 residues. Trimming left V 4 bases short and J 9 bases short, with 13 bases between. For the CDR3, the DNA is TGTGCCAGCAGCTATGAACAGGGATCGCCCCAGCATTTT. Its translation: CASSYEQGSPQHF.

This chain uses TRBV10-3 with TRBJ1-2, with unresolved D. Looked up from germline, CDR1 is ENHRY and CDR2 is SYGVKD. The V and J ends lost 4 bases and 3 bases respectively, with 12 bases between them. This CDR3 comprises 14 residues. The chain's CDR3 is CAISAGIEDYGYTF. CDR3 in DNA: TGTGCCATCAGTGCCGGAATAGAGGACTATGGCTACACCTTC.

DNA for the CDR3: TGTGCCAGCAGCCCGGACCGTGTTGCGCGGGGCTACACCTTC. Translating gives CASSPDRVARGYTF. This chain uses TRBV7-9 with TRBJ1-2; no reliable D call. Germline V gives CDR1 SEHNR, CDR2 FQNEAQ (reference sequence). This CDR3 comprises 14 residues. V lost 5 bases to trimming and J lost 8 bases, with 18 bases between them. The full variable domain, with the rest looked up from reference TRBV7-9 and TRBJ1-2, is DTGVSQNPRHKITKRGQNVTFRCDPISEHNRLYWYRQTLGQGPEFLTYFQNEAQLEKSRLLSDRFSAERPKGSFSTLEIQRTEQGDSAMYLCASSPDRVARGYTFGSGTRLTVV.

This clonotype was found a few times. The chain recombines TRBV28 with TRBJ2-7; 10 bases align to TRBD1. After removal of 5 bases from V and 2 bases from J, the junction contained 9 bases not matched to a gene. The CDR3 loop spans 16 amino acids. Germline V gives CDR1 MDHEN, CDR2 SYDVKM. CDR3 protein: CASSGPGTGAPYEQYF. The DNA for the CDR3 is TGTGCCAGCAGTGGTCCCGGGACAGGGGCACCCTACGAGCAGTACTTC.

In its sample, this clonotype was seen many times. V is TRBV6-1 and J is TRBJ2-7; weak D call: TRBD2 (6 bases). V was pared by 7 bases and J by 5 bases, with 12 bases between. Germline V gene sequence: CDR1 MNHNS, CDR2 SASEGT. The CDR3 has 12 residues. This CDR3 is CASTEGTHEQYF. CDR3 DNA sequence: TGTGCCAGCACGGAGGGAACCCACGAGCAGTACTTC.

V usage is TRBV28 and J usage is TRBJ2-7; tentatively, D is TRBD2 (5 bases). The V and J ends lost 6 bases and 2 bases respectively, with 11 bases between them. Looked up from germline, CDR1 is MDHEN and CDR2 is SYDVKM. This CDR3 has 13 residues. DNA of the CDR3: TGTGCCAGCAGGGGGAGAGTGACCTACGAGCAGTACTTC. It translates to CASRGRVTYEQYF.

The chain is built from TRBV29-1 and TRBJ1-2, with TRBD1 identical over 7 bases. This CDR3 region has 12 residues. Per germline, CDR1 SQVTM and CDR2 ANQGSEA. The ends lost 7 bases at V and 5 bases at J; junction bases unmatched: 7. The CDR3 here is CSGMDRLYGYTF. CDR3 in DNA: TGCAGCGGCATGGACAGGCTATATGGCTACACCTTC.

The chain joins TRBV9 to TRBJ1-5; unclear D gene. Looked up from germline, CDR1 is SGDLS and CDR2 is YYNGEE. Trimming pared 9 bases from V and 7 bases from J, leaving 20 bases between. This CDR3 region has 14 residues. CDR3 sequence reads: CATSDARDGQPQHF. In DNA form, the CDR3 reads TGTGCCACCAGTGATGCGCGGGATGGGCAGCCCCAGCATTTT.

This clonotype was recorded once. This CDR3 is CARGTGTYEQYF. The CDR3 DNA reads TGTGCTAGAGGAACCGGCACCTACGAGCAGTACTTC. The rearrangement joins TRBV25-1 to TRBJ2-7; D is uncertain. CDR1 MGHDK and CDR2 SYGVNS come from the germline V gene. CDR3 length: 12 residues.

This clonotype was detected many times. The chain carries TRBV11-2 and TRBJ2-7; no clear D. This CDR3 has 15 amino acids. With 0 bases removed from V and 0 bases from J, the gap between germline ends came to 9 bases. Looked up from germline, CDR1 is SGHAT and CDR2 is FQNNGV. This CDR3 is CASSLDHPSSYEQYF. In DNA form, the CDR3 reads TGTGCCAGCAGCTTAGATCACCCGAGCTCCTACGAGCAGTACTTC.

This clonotype showed up many times. The V call is TRBV24-1, the J call TRBJ2-2; possible D gene TRBD1, 5 bases. Trimming left V 3 bases short and J 3 bases short, with 10 bases between. CDR1 is KGHDR and CDR2 is SFDVKD in the germline V gene. This CDR3 is built from 15 residues. CDR3 in DNA: TGTGCCACCAGTGATAGGGGCTCGGACACCGGGGAGCTGTTTTTT. Translation: CATSDRGSDTGELFF.

The genes are TRBV9 and TRBJ1-2; D is uncertain. The V end was cut by 4 bases, the J end by 3 bases, with 13 bases between. This CDR3 has 14 residues. Germline CDR1 is SGDLS and CDR2 is YYNGEE. The CDR3 nucleotides are TGTGCCAGCAGCTATGAACTGGGCGACTATGGCTACACCTTC. It specifies CASSYELGDYGYTF. The full variable domain, its missing parts supplied by reference TRBV9 and TRBJ1-2, is DSGVTQTPKHLITATGQRVTLRCSPRSGDLSVYWYQQSLDQGLQFLIQYYNGEERAKGNILERFSAQQFPDLHSELNLSSLELGDSALYFCASSYELGDYGYTFGSGTRLTVV.

This clonotype was counted only a few times. It may be a read error: a sequence one base away is much more abundant. This chain links TRBV5-5 with TRBJ1-1; no clear D. The germline CDR1 and CDR2 sequences are SGHKS and YYEKEE (reference sequence). The CDR3 contains 15 residues. Written as DNA, the CDR3 is TGCGCCAGCAGCTTGTTTTTGGAGGACAACACTGAAGCTTTCTTT. Protein sequence: CASSLFLEDNTEAFF.

Note on this clonotype: The junction departs from germline at one end; a sequencing error may be responsible. V usage is TRBV5-1 and J usage is TRBJ1-3; D unresolved. CDR1 and CDR2 from the germline V gene are SGHRS and YFSETQ. This CDR3 is built from 10 residues. The chain's CDR3 is CASSPTSTGF. The DNA of the CDR3 is TGCGCCAGCAGCCCGACGTCGACGGGGTTT.

The chain employs TRBV9 and TRBJ1-5; D gene unclear. Trimming pared 1 base from V and 7 bases from J, leaving 3 bases between. The CDR3 is 11 residues long. From germline, CDR1 is SGDLS and CDR2 YYNGEE. CDR3 sequence: CASSVRQPQHF. The CDR3 coding sequence is TGTGCCAGCAGCGTACGACAGCCCCAGCATTTT.

The chain couples TRBV20-1 to TRBJ1-2; TRBD1 is a possible D gene (5 bases). Germline assignment: CDR1 DFQATT and CDR2 SNEGSKA (reference sequence). This CDR3 contains 13 residues. Trimming left V 6 bases short and J 2 bases short, with 13 bases between. The CDR3 nucleotides read TGCAGTGCCGGTCTGACAGACAACTATGGCTACACCTTC. Encoded protein: CSAGLTDNYGYTF.

The chain joins TRBV24-1 to TRBJ2-5; 9 nucleotides align to TRBD2. CDR1 KGHDR and CDR2 SFDVKD come from the germline V gene. The CDR3 extends over 17 amino acids. J gave up 2 bases and V 6 bases, and 12 bases lay outside the gene matches. For the CDR3, the DNA is TGTGCCACCAGTCCCCCAGGGGCGGGAGGGCCACAAGAGACCCAGTACTTC. It is translated as CATSPPGAGGPQETQYF.

This clonotype was picked up many times. At one end the junction does not follow the germline gene, possibly because of a read error. V usage is TRBV6-5 and J usage is TRBJ1-2; D is perhaps TRBD1 (5 bases). The germline V gene encodes CDR1 MNHEY and CDR2 SVGAGI. This CDR3 contains 11 residues. CDR3 sequence (DNA): TGTGCCAGCAGTCGGGTCGGGGCTTATGCCTTC. This translates into CASSRVGAYAF.

V usage is TRBV2 and J usage is TRBJ1-2; 7 positions match TRBD1. This CDR3 has 12 residues. Germline V lookup: CDR1 SNHLY, CDR2 FYNNEI. V dropped 9 bases and J dropped 3; count of bases not matched to a gene: 4. The DNA for the CDR3 is TGTGCCAGTACAGGGGTGCACTATGGCTACACCTTC. It translates to CASTGVHYGYTF. The entire variable domain, with the rest obtained from reference TRBV2 and TRBJ1-2, is as follows: EPEVTQTPSHQVTQMGQEVILRCVPISNHLYFYWYRQILGQKVEFLVSFYNNEISEKSEIFDDQFSVERPDGSNFTLKIRSTKLEDSAMYFCASTGVHYGYTFGSGTRLTVV.

The chain recombines TRBV29-1 with TRBJ1-3; D may be TRBD1 (5 bases). V was cut by 8 bases and J by 2 bases, with 13 bases left in between. The CDR3 runs to 13 residues. Germline loops: CDR1 SQVTM, CDR2 ANQGSEA. The CDR3 DNA reads TGCAGCTTAAGGGCAGGGCCTGGAAACACCATATATTTT. It translates to CSLRAGPGNTIYF.

This chain links TRBV5-1 with TRBJ1-2; tentative D call: TRBD1 (5 bases). Trimming cost V 0 bases and J 4 bases, with 10 bases left between them. The germline CDR1 and CDR2 sequences are SGHRS and YFSETQ. The CDR3 length is 14 residues. The CDR3 loop reads CASSLVGAGYGYTF. For the CDR3, the DNA is TGCGCCAGCAGCTTGGTAGGGGCTGGCTATGGCTACACCTTC.

This clonotype has a count of ten or more. The chain employs TRBV5-1 and TRBJ2-2; TRBD1 matches 10 bases. The CDR3 spans 15 residues. V lost 4 bases and J lost 3; bases outside the gene matches: 3. Germline-derived CDR1 and CDR2 are SGHRS and YFSETQ. The CDR3: CASSQGQGDTGELFF. The CDR3 DNA is TGCGCCAGCAGCCAAGGACAGGGGGACACCGGGGAGCTGTTTTTT.

This chain uses TRBV7-9 with TRBJ1-1, with D perhaps matching TRBD1 (6 bases). The CDR3 is 14 amino acids. The germline V gene has CDR1 SEHNR and CDR2 FQNEAQ (reference sequence). V lost 1 base, J lost 8 bases, and 14 bases lay in between. CDR3 in DNA: TGTGCCAGCAGCTTAGGGTCCGTTGGGGGCGAAGCTTTCTTT. Translation: CASSLGSVGGEAFF.